These 10 T cell receptor beta chains came from one sample sequenced in a study of PD-1 blockade in classical Hodgkin lymphoma. Data came from immunoSEQ multiplex PCR; TCRdb stores just in-frame clones and leaves some out. The sample yields 90,000 to 100,000 clones, 80% to 95% seen once. No patient escaped relapse after autologous stem cell transplantation, and brentuximab vedotin exposure varied. The material sequenced was peripheral blood mononuclear cells (PBMCs), taken at baseline. These TCRs come from a human donor with classical Hodgkin lymphoma.

The J gene is TRBJ2-5, the V gene TRBV5-5; no reliable D call. The CDR3 has 16 residues. V was trimmed by 4 bases and J by 0 bases, leaving 16 bases between them. Per germline, CDR1 SGHKS and CDR2 YYEKEE (reference sequence). CDR3 loop: CASSPRTITYQETQYF. The CDR3 DNA follows: TGTGCCAGCAGCCCCCGGACGATAACGTACCAAGAGACCCAGTACTTC.

V usage is TRBV29-1 and J usage is TRBJ1-5; TRBD1 aligns across 7 bases. Germline CDR1 is SQVTM and CDR2 is ANQGSEA. The CDR3 has 15 residues. V dropped 6 bases and J dropped 6; count of bases not matched to a gene: 14. This chain's CDR3 is CSVLGGQGDGQPQHF. CDR3 nucleotide sequence: TGCAGCGTCCTCGGGGGGCAGGGGGACGGTCAGCCCCAGCATTTT.

The genes are TRBV25-1 and TRBJ1-6; TRBD1 agrees at 10 bases. This CDR3 has 15 amino acids. V was pared by 7 bases and J by 5 bases, with 5 bases of the junction left unmatched. CDR1 and CDR2 (germline): MGHDK, SYGVNS. The CDR3 reads CASKDRGFNNSPLHF. In DNA form, the CDR3 reads TGTGCCAGCAAGGACAGGGGGTTTAATAATTCACCCCTCCACTTT.

This clone has just a few counts. The V gene is TRBV7-9, the J gene TRBJ1-2, with a weak D call TRBD1 (5 bases). V was shortened by 5 bases and J by 5 bases, with 18 bases between the two germline ends. The CDR3 extends over 15 amino acids. From germline, CDR1 is SEHNR and CDR2 FQNEAQ (reference sequence). Here the CDR3 reads CASSPNQGETYGYTF. The CDR3, as DNA: TGTGCCAGCAGCCCAAACCAGGGTGAGACGTATGGCTACACCTTC.

The CDR3 coding sequence is TGTGCCAGCAGCTTGGTAGGGGAATCTAACTATGGCTACACCTTC. Amino acids: CASSLVGESNYGYTF. The chain is built from TRBV5-6 and TRBJ1-2; D possibly corresponds to TRBD1 (5 bases). V was trimmed by 0 bases and J by 0 bases, leaving 9 bases between them. The CDR3 extends over 15 amino acids. The germline V gene has CDR1 SGHDT and CDR2 YYEEEE.

V usage is TRBV28 and J usage is TRBJ2-1; either TRBD1 or TRBD2 may fit D (5 bases each). Trimming stripped 6 bases from V and 5 bases from J, with 17 bases between. The CDR3 sequence is 15 residues long. CDR1 is MDHEN, CDR2 SYDVKM, per germline. The CDR3 DNA reads TGTGCCAGCAGGGACCGGGACCGATTGGACAATGAGCAGTTCTTC. This translates into CASRDRDRLDNEQFF.

A few counts support this clone. The chain links TRBV28 to TRBJ2-7; perhaps TRBD1 as D (5 bases). CDR1 is MDHEN and CDR2 is SYDVKM in the germline V gene. This CDR3 is built from 13 residues. The V and J ends lost 6 bases and 5 bases respectively, with 14 bases between them. The CDR3 sequence is CASRVNDRNEQYF. DNA of the CDR3: TGTGCCAGCAGAGTAAATGACAGAAACGAGCAGTACTTC.

This clone was observed a few times. This sequence joins TRBV27 and TRBJ1-2; 11 bases agree with TRBD1. Germline CDR1 is MNHEY and CDR2 is SMNVEV (reference sequence). Trimming cost V 8 bases and J 7 bases; bases outside gene matches: 12. The CDR3 runs to 15 residues. The CDR3: CASLSSGTGGSGYTF. The CDR3, as DNA: TGTGCCAGCCTTTCCTCCGGGACAGGGGGAAGTGGCTACACCTTC.

J is TRBJ2-5 and V is TRBV7-9; 7 bases are shared with TRBD1. The length of the CDR3 is 15 residues. CDR1 is SEHNR and CDR2 is FQNEAQ in the germline V gene (reference sequence). Unmatched junction bases numbered 4, after V lost 2 bases and J lost 1 base. The CDR3 DNA follows: TGTGCCAGCAGCTTATACTGGGACAGCCAAGAGACCCAGTACTTC. As protein: CASSLYWDSQETQYF. Looking up the rest from reference TRBV7-9 and TRBJ2-5 gives the full variable domain: DTGVSQNPRHKITKRGQNVTFRCDPISEHNRLYWYRQTLGQGPEFLTYFQNEAQLEKSRLLSDRFSAERPKGSFSTLEIQRTEQGDSAMYLCASSLYWDSQETQYFGPGTRLLVL.

This chain joins TRBV2 and TRBJ1-5; unclear D gene. V lost 6 bases and J 1 base, leaving 13 bases between the germline ends. The CDR3 sequence is 15 residues long. The germline CDR1 and CDR2 sequences are SNHLY and FYNNEI. CDR3 sequence reads: CASRDRDRSNQPQHF. In DNA form, the CDR3 reads TGTGCCAGCAGGGACCGCGATAGAAGCAATCAGCCCCAGCATTTT. Full variable domain (remainder filled in from reference TRBV2 and TRBJ1-5): EPEVTQTPSHQVTQMGQEVILRCVPISNHLYFYWYRQILGQKVEFLVSFYNNEISEKSEIFDDQFSVERPDGSNFTLKIRSTKLEDSAMYFCASRDRDRSNQPQHFGDGTRLSIL.